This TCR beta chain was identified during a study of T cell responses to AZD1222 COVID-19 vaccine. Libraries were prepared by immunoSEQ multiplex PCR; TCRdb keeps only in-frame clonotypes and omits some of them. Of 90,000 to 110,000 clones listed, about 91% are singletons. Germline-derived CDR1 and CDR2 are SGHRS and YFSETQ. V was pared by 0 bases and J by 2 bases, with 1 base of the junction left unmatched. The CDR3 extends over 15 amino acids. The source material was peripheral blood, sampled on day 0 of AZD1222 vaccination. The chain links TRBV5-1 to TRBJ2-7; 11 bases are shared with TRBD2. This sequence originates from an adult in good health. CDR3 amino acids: CASSLGLAGPYEQYF. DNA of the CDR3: TGCGCCAGCAGCTTGGGACTAGCGGGGCCCTACGAGCAGTACTTC.